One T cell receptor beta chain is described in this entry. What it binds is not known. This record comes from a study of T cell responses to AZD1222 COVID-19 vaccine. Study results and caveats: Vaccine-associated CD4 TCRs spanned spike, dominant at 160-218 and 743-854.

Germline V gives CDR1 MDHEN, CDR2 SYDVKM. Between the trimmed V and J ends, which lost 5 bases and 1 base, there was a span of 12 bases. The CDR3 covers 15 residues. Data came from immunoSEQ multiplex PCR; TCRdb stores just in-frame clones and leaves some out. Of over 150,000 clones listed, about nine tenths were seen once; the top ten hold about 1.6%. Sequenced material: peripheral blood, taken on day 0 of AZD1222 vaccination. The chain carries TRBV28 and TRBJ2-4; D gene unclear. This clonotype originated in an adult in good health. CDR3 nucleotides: TGTGCCAGCAGTCCATATCAGAGGGCCAAAAACATTCAGTACTTC. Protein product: CASSPYQRAKNIQYF.